What follows describes a single T cell receptor (beta chain). This entry belongs to a study of blood T cell repertoires in COVID-19. TCRdb keeps only in-frame clones here, not all; method: immunoSEQ multiplex PCR. The data hold approximately 350,000 clones, with roughly 87% observed a single time. The length of the CDR3 is 16 residues. Trimming cost V 0 bases and J 2 bases, with 14 bases left between them. Looked up from germline, CDR1 is LGHDT and CDR2 is YNNKEL (reference sequence). The clonotype originates from a woman in her 30s who had recovered from COVID-19. V usage is TRBV3-1 (or the pseudogene TRBV3-2) and J usage is TRBJ2-7; D may be TRBD2 (6 bases). Sequencing was performed on PBMCs or T cells enriched from blood (not recorded which). The CDR3 DNA reads as TGTGCCAGCAGCCAAGAAGGCGGGATGCGCGCCTACGAGCAGTACTTC. Protein product: CASSQEGGMRAYEQYF.